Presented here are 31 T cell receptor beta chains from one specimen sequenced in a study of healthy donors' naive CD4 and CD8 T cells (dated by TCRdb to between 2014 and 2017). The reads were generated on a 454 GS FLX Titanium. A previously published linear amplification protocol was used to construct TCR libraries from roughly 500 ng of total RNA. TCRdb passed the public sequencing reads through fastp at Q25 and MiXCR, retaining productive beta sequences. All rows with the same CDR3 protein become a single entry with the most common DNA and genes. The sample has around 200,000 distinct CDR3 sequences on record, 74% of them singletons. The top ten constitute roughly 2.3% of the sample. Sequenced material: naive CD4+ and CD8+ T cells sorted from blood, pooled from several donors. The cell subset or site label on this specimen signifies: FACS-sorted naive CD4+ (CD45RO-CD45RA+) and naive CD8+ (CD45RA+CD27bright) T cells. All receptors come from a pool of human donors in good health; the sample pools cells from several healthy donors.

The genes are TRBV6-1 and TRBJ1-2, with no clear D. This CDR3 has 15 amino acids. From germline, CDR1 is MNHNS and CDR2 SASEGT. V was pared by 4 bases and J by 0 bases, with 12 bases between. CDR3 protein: CASSGSTRANYGYTF. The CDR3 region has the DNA TGTGCCAGCAGTGGAAGTACCCGAGCTAACTATGGCTACACCTTC.

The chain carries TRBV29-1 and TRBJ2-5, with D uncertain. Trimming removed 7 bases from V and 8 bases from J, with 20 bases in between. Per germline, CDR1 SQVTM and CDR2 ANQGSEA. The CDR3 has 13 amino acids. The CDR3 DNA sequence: TGCAGCGCCTTGGACCCCCCTTTGACAACCCAGTACTTC. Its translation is CSALDPPLTTQYF.

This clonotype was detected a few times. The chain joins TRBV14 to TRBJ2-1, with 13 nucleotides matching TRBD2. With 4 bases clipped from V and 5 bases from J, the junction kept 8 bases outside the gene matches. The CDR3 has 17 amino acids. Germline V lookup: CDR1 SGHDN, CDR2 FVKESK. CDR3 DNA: TGTGCCAGCAGCCTGGGACTAGCGGGATGGTTCGACAATGAGCAGTTCTTC. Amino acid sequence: CASSLGLAGWFDNEQFF. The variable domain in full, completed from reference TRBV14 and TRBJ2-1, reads EAGVTQFPSHSVIEKGQTVTLRCDPISGHDNLYWYRRVMGKEIKFLLHFVKESKQDESGMPNNRFLAERTGGTYSTLKVQPAELEDSGVYFCASSLGLAGWFDNEQFFGPGTRLTVL.

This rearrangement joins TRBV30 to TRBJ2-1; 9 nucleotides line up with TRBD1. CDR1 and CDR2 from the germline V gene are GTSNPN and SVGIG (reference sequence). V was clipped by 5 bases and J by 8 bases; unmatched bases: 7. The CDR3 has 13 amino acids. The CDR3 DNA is TGTGCCTGGGCCCGGACAGGGGATGATGAGCAGTTCTTC. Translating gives CAWARTGDDEQFF.

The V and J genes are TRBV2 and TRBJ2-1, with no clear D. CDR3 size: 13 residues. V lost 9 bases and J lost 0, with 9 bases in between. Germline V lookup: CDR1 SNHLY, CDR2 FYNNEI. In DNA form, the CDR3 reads TGTGCCAGTTCAGTTTACTCCTACAATGAGCAGTTCTTC. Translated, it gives CASSVYSYNEQFF.

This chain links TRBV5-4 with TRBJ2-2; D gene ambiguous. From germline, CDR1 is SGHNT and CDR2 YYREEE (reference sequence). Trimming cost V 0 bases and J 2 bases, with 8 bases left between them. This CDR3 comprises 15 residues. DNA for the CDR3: TGTGCCAGCAGCTTGGTTGGGGTAAACACCGGGGAGCTGTTTTTT. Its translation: CASSLVGVNTGELFF.

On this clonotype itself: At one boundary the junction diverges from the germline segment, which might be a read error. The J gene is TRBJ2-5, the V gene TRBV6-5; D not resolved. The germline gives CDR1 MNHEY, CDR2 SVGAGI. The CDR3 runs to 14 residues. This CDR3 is CASSPGPFQEAQYF. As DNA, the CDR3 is TGTGCCAGCAGTCCTGGACCATTCCAAGAGGCCCAGTACTTC.

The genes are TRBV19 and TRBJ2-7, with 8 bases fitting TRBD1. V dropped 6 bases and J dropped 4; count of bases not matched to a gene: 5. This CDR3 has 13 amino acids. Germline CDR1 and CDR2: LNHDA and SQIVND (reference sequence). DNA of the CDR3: TGTGCCAGTAGCCGGGACAGGTCGTACGAGCAGTACTTC. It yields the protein CASSRDRSYEQYF. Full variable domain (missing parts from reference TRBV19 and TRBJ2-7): DGGITQSPKYLFRKEGQNVTLSCEQNLNHDAMYWYRQDPGQGLRLIYYSQIVNDFQKGDIAEGYSVSREKKESFPLTVTSAQKNPTAFYLCASSRDRSYEQYFGPGTRLTVT.

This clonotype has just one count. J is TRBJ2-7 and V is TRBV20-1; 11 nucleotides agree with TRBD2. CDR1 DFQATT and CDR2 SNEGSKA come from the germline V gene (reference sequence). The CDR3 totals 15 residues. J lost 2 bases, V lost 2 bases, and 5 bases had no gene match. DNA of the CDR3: TGCAGTGCTAGACCGCTAGCGGGAGGAACCTACGAGCAGTACTTC. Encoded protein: CSARPLAGGTYEQYF.

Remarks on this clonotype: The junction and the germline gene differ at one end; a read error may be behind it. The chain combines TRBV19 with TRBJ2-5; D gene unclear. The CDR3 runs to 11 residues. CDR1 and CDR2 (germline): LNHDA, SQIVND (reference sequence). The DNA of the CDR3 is TGTGCCAGTAGTATAAGAGAGGCCCAGTACTTC. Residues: CASSIREAQYF.

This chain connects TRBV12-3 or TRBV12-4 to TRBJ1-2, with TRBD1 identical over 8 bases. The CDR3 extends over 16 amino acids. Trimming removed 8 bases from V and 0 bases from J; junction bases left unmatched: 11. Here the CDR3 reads CASLGMQGATNYGYTF. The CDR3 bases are TGTGCCAGCTTGGGGATGCAGGGGGCTACTAACTATGGCTACACCTTC.

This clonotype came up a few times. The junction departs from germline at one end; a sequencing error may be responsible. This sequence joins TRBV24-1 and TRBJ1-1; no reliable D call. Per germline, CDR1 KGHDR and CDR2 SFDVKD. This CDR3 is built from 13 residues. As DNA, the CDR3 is TGTGCCACCACCCCGGCCAATTCGGCTGAAGCCTTCTTT. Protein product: CATTPANSAEAFF.

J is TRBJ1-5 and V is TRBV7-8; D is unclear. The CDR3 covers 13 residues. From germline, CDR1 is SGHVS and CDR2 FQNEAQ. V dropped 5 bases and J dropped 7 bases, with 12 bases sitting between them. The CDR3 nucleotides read TGTGCCAGCAGCCCTCTGCTTCCCCAGCCCCAGCATTTT. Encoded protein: CASSPLLPQPQHF. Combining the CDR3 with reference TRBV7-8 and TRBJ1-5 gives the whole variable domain GAGVSQSPRYKVAKRGQDVALRCDPISGHVSLFWYQQALGQGPEFLTYFQNEAQLDKSGLPSDRFFAERPEGSVSTLKIQRTQQEDSAVYLCASSPLLPQPQHFGDGTRLSIL.

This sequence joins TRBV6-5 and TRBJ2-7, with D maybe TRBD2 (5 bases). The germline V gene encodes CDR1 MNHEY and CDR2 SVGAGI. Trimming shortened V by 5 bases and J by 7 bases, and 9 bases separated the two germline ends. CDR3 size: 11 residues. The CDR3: CASSATGEQYV. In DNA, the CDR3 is TGTGCCAGCAGTGCAACGGGAGAGCAGTACGTC.

CDR3 bases: TGTGCCAGCAGTAGGACGGTTAGCTCCTACGAGCAGTACTTC. Residues: CASSRTVSSYEQYF. The chain links TRBV27 to TRBJ2-7, with D uncertain. Germline V gene sequence: CDR1 MNHEY, CDR2 SMNVEV (reference sequence). The CDR3 covers 14 residues. V was shortened by 5 bases and J by 0 bases, with 11 bases between the two germline ends.

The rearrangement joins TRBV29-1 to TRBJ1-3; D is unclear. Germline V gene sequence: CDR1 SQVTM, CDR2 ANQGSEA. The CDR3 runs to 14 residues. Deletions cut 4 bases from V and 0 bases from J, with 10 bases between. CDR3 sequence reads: CSVVSGFSGNTIYF. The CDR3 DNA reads TGCAGCGTTGTATCCGGTTTCTCTGGAAACACCATATATTTT.

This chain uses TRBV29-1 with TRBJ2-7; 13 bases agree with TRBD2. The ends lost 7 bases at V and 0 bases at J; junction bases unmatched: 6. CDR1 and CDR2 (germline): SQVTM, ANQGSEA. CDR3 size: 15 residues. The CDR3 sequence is CSGTSGREASYEQYF. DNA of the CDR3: TGCAGCGGGACTAGCGGGAGAGAGGCCTCCTACGAGCAGTACTTC.

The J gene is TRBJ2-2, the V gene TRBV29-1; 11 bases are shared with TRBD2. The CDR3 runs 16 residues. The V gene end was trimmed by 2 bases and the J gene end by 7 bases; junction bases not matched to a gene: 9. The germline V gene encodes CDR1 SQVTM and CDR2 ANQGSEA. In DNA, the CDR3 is TGCAGCGTTGAACTACGACTAGCGGGAAAGATCGGGGAGCTGTTTTTT. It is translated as CSVELRLAGKIGELFF.

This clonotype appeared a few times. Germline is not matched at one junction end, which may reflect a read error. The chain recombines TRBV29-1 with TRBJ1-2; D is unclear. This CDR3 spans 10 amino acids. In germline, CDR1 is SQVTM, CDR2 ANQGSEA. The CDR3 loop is CSVEDGGYTF. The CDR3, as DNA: TGTAGCGTTGAGGACGGAGGCTACACCTTC. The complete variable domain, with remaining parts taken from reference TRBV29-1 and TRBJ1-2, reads SAVISQKPSRDICQRGTSLTIQCQVDSQVTMMFWYRQQPGQSLTLIATANQGSEATYESGFVIDKFPISRPNLTFSTLTVSNMSPEDSSIYLCSVEDGGYTFGSGTRLTVV.

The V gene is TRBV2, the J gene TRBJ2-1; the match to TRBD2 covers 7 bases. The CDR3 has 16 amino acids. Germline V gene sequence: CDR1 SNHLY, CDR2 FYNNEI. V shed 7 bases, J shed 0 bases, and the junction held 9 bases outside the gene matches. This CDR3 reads CASNRWGGGSYNEQFF. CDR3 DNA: TGTGCCAGCAATAGATGGGGCGGGGGCTCCTACAATGAGCAGTTCTTC. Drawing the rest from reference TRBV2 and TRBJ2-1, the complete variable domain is EPEVTQTPSHQVTQMGQEVILRCVPISNHLYFYWYRQILGQKVEFLVSFYNNEISEKSEIFDDQFSVERPDGSNFTLKIRSTKLEDSAMYFCASNRWGGGSYNEQFFGPGTRLTVL.

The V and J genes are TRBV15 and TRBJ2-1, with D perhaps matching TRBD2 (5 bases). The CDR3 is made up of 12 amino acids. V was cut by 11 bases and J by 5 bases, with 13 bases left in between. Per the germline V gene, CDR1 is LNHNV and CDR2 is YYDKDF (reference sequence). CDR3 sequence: CASGLGNNEQFF. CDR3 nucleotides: TGTGCCTCCGGACTGGGGAACAATGAGCAGTTCTTC.

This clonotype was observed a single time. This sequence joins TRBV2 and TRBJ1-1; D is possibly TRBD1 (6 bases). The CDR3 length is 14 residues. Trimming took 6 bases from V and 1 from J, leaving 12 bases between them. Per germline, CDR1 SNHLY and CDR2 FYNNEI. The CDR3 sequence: CASSAGRGNTEAFF. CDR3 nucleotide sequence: TGTGCCAGCAGCGCGGGCAGGGGGAACACTGAAGCTTTCTTT.

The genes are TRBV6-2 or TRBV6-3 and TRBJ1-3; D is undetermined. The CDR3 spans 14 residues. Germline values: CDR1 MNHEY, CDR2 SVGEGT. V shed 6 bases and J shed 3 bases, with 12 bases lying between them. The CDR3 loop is CASRGATGGNTIYF. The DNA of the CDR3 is TGTGCCAGCAGAGGAGCTACGGGTGGAAACACCATATATTTT.

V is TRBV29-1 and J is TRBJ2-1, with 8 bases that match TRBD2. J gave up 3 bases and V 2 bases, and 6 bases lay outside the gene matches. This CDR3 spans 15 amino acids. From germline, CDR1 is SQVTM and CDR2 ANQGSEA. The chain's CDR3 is CSVEREGIFYNEQFF. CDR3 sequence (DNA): TGCAGCGTTGAACGGGAGGGTATCTTCTACAATGAGCAGTTCTTC.

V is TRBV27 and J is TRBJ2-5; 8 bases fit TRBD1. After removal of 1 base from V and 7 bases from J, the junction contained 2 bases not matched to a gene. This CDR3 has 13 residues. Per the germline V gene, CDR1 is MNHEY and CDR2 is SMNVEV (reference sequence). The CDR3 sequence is CASSLWQGATQYF. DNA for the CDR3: TGTGCCAGCAGTTTATGGCAGGGGGCGACCCAGTACTTC.

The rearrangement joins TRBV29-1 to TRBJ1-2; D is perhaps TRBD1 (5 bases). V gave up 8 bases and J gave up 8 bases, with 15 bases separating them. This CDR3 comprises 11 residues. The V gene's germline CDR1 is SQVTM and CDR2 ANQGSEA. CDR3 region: CSLEDTRGYTF. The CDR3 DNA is TGCAGCCTGGAGGACACCCGGGGCTACACCTTC.

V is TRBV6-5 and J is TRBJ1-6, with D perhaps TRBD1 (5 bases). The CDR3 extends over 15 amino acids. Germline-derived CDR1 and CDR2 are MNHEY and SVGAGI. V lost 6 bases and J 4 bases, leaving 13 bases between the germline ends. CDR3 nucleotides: TGTGCCAGCAGGGAAACAGGAGCTTATAATTCACCCCTCCACTTT. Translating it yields CASRETGAYNSPLHF.

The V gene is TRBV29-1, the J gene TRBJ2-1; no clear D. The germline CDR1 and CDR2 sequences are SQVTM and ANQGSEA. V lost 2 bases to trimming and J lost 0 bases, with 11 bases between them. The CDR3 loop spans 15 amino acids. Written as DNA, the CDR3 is TGCAGCGTTGAATGGAGATCGGGCTCCTACAATGAGCAGTTCTTC. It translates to CSVEWRSGSYNEQFF.

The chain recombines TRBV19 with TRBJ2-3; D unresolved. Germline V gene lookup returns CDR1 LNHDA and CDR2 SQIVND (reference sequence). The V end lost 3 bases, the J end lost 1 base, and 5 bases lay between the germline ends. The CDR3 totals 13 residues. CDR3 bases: TGTGCCAGTAGTATGGTTGGCACAGATACGCAGTATTTT. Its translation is CASSMVGTDTQYF.

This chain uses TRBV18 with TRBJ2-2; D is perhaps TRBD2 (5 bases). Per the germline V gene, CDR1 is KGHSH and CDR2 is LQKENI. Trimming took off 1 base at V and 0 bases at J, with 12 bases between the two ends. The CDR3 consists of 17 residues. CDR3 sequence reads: CASSPLGGQANTGELFF. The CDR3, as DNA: TGTGCCAGCTCACCACTTGGAGGTCAGGCGAACACCGGGGAGCTGTTTTTT.

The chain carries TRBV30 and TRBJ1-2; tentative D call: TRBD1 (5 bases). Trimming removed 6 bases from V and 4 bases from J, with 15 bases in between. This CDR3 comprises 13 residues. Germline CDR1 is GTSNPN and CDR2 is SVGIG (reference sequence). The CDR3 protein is CACDPTGVYGYTF. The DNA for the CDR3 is TGTGCCTGCGACCCAACGGGGGTCTATGGCTACACCTTC.